Listed below are T cell receptor beta chains from one sample, sequenced in a study of T-cell reconstitution after alpha-beta-depleted transplantation in children. TCRdb analysed the PCR reads with MiXCR anew, one entry per CDR3 protein. The sample includes 400,000 to 550,000 distinct CDR3 sequences, more than 9% of them seen just once. The starting material was PBMCs, obtained before TCRalphabeta/CD19-depleted stem cell transplant. Receptor source: a child between 2 and 9 years old with inherited bone marrow failure, due to receive a stem cell transplant. The CDR3 runs from the conserved cysteine through the conserved F or W. D genes are given only for firm matches. Rows may omit the clone size; those that give it use once, few, many or a size class.

d_call clone_size j_call v_call cdr3_nt cdr3_aa
TRBD1 many TRBJ2-3 TRBV20-1 TGCAGTGCTAGAGAGGGACAGCCGCCCAATATTGCCTGGTTT CSAREGQPPNIAWF
- many TRBJ1-1 TRBV29-1 TGCAGCGTTGTTTGGAGGGTGGACACTGAAGCTTTCTTT CSVVWRVDTEAFF
- many TRBJ1-2 TRBV12-3/TRBV12-4 TGTGCCAGCAGTTTAGCGGGCTATGGCTACACCTTC CASSLAGYGYTF
- few TRBJ2-5 TRBV20-1 TGCAGTGCTAGAGATGCTAGCGCACACCAAGAGACCCAGTACTTC CSARDASAHQETQYF
- - TRBJ2-1 TRBV9 TGTGCCAGCAGCGTAGGGGGGGCCTATGAGCAGTTCTTC CASSVGGAYEQFF
- many TRBJ2-1 TRBV15 TGTGCCACCAGCAGAGATCGGGGGAATGAGCAGTTCTTC CATSRDRGNEQFF
- many TRBJ2-5 TRBV5-1 TGCGCCAGCAGCTTGGCAGTATTTTATAGAGCCGGAACGGAGACCCAGTACTTC CASSLAVFYRAGTETQYF
TRBD1 - TRBJ2-7 TRBV25-1 TGTGCCAGCGCCGTCGGGACAGGGATTTCCTACGAGCAGTACTTC CASAVGTGISYEQYF
- - TRBJ2-1 TRBV29-1 TGCAGCGTTGAAGTGGCGGGACAAGCCAAAATCTACAATGAGCAGTTCTTC CSVEVAGQAKIYNEQFF
- - TRBJ2-7 TRBV20-1 TGCAGTGCAACCCGGGACGATACCTACGAGCAGTACTTC CSATRDDTYEQYF
- few TRBJ2-7 TRBV10-3 TGTGCCATCAAGGAAGAGAACTCCTACGAGCAGTACTTC CAIKEENSYEQYF
- - TRBJ2-5 TRBV15 TGTGCCACCTCCTCAGGATTAAGGGAGACCCAGTACTTC CATSSGLRETQYF
TRBD2 - TRBJ2-3 TRBV7-8 TGTGCCAGCAGCCAAGGACTAGCGGGAGGGCCTCCCACAGATACGCAGTATTTT CASSQGLAGGPPTDTQYF